The rows below give T cell receptor beta chains drawn from one sample of a study of T-cell reconstitution after alpha-beta-depleted transplantation in children. TCRdb used MiXCR to reprocess the PCR reads, holding one entry per CDR3 protein. The sample includes roughly 500,000 distinct CDR3 sequences, around 19% of them seen just once. Sample: PBMCs from the stem cell graft donor, taken from the stem cell graft. Source of these receptors: a human donor who donated a stem cell graft to a child with acute lymphoblastic leukemia. Each CDR3 is given with its conserved first and last residue. The D gene is left open where the match is weak. Expanded clones get a size class; other rows say once, few or many, or leave the size out.

j_call d_call clone_size v_call cdr3_nt cdr3_aa
TRBJ2-1 . few TRBV7-8 TGTGCCAGCAGCCCCGGGCTCGCCATCTACAATGAGCAGTTCTTC CASSPGLAIYNEQFF
TRBJ2-7 TRBD1 . TRBV4-1 TGCGCCAGCAGCCCCGGGACAGTGAACGAGCAGTACTTC CASSPGTVNEQYF
TRBJ1-2 TRBD1 . TRBV5-5 TGTGCCAGCAGCTCTCCAACAGGGGGCTATGGCTACACCTTC CASSSPTGGYGYTF
TRBJ2-1 . few TRBV2 TGTGCCAGCAGTGAGTCCGGATACAATGAGCAGTTCTTC CASSESGYNEQFF
TRBJ2-3 TRBD1 few TRBV20-1 TGCAGTGCTACTTCAGGGGGAGGCACAGATACGCAGTATTTT CSATSGGGTDTQYF
TRBJ2-7 TRBD1 . TRBV6-1 TGTGCCAGCAGTCCCCGACAGGGGCTTCTCTACGAGCAGTACTTC CASSPRQGLLYEQYF
TRBJ2-5 . few TRBV14 TGTGCCAGCAGCCACTTTTCAGAGACCCAGTACTTC CASSHFSETQYF
TRBJ2-3 TRBD2 many TRBV5-1 TGCGCCAGCAGCTTTCGGGGACTAGTGGTTACAGATACGCAGTATTTT CASSFRGLVVTDTQYF
TRBJ1-2 . few TRBV4-2 TGTGCCAGCAGCCAAGGAGGCTACTATGGCTACACCTTC CASSQGGYYGYTF
TRBJ1-1 . few TRBV29-1 TGCAGCGTCGAACAGGGTGGCGGCACTGAAGCTTTCTTT CSVEQGGGTEAFF
TRBJ2-3 TRBD1 few TRBV3-1 TGTGCCAGCAGCATAGGATTGGGACAGCTCACAGATACGCAGTATTTT CASSIGLGQLTDTQYF
TRBJ2-5 . . TRBV12-3/TRBV12-4 TGTGCCAGCAGGAAGTGGGGGAAAGGGGAGACCCAGTACTTC CASRKWGKGETQYF
TRBJ1-4 . few TRBV6-1 TGTGCCGCGTTTAATGAAAAACTGTTTTTT CAAFNEKLFF
TRBJ1-2 TRBD1 few TRBV27 TGTGCCACCGGACTCCGGACAGGGCAGGGCTACACCTTC CATGLRTGQGYTF
TRBJ2-1 TRBD2 . TRBV2 TGTGCCAGTGAGACTAGCGGGAGGGCCGTCTACAATGAGCAGTTCTTC CASETSGRAVYNEQFF
TRBJ1-5 TRBD1 few TRBV5-1 TGCGCCAGCAGCTGGGGGGACAGGGGAAGCAATCAGCCCCAGCATTTT CASSWGDRGSNQPQHF
TRBJ1-1 TRBD1 few TRBV4-1 TGCGCCAGCAGCCAGGGCGGGACAGGGAACACTGAAGCTTTCTTT CASSQGGTGNTEAFF
TRBJ2-2 . . TRBV20-1 TGCAGTGCTTCCGGGACAAAAGGAAACACCGGGGAGCTGTTTTTT CSASGTKGNTGELFF
TRBJ1-1 . . TRBV28 TGTGCCAGCAGTTTACATTCCTTGAACACTGAAGCTTTCTTT CASSLHSLNTEAFF
TRBJ2-1 TRBD2 few TRBV5-1 TGCGCCAGCAGCAATAGCGGGGCCGAACTCTACAATGAGCAGTTCTTC CASSNSGAELYNEQFF
TRBJ1-1 . . TRBV20-1 TGCAGTGCTAGAGATCCCAACGCCGGAACTGAAGCTTTCTTT CSARDPNAGTEAFF